The rows below give T cell receptor beta chains drawn from one sample of a study of CD8+CD57+ T cells in acquired aplastic anemia. Via MiXCR, TCRdb re-called the reads, giving one row per CDR3 protein. The data hold 150,000 to 160,000 distinct CDR3 sequences, with approximately 52% observed a single time. Sequencing used sorted CD4+, CD8+, or CD8+CD57+ T cells (not recorded which) from PBMCs. These receptors were collected from a human donor with aplastic anemia. Both conserved end residues are part of each CDR3. D genes are given only for firm matches. The listing skips clone size in some rows; elsewhere it reads once, few, many or a size class.

clone_size | j_call | v_call | d_call | cdr3_nt | cdr3_aa
many | TRBJ2-3 | TRBV20-1 | TRBD2 | TGCAGTGCCAACCCCGGGACTAGGAGCACAGATACGCAGTATTTT | CSANPGTRSTDTQYF
many | TRBJ2-7 | TRBV20-1 | . | TGCAGTGCTAGTTCTGGCCGGGGGGCGGATTCCTACGAGCAGTACTTC | CSASSGRGADSYEQYF
. | TRBJ2-2 | TRBV19 | TRBD2 | TGTGCCAGTAGGGGACTAGCGGGACAGAACACCGGGGAGCTGTTTTTT | CASRGLAGQNTGELFF
. | TRBJ2-5 | TRBV20-1 | . | TGCAGTGCTAGTTTTTCGGGGGAGACCCAGTACTTC | CSASFSGETQYF
many | TRBJ2-7 | TRBV6-1 | . | TGTGCCAGCAGGAGGGCCCACGAGCAGTACTTC | CASRRAHEQYF
many | TRBJ1-1 | TRBV12-3/TRBV12-4 | . | TGTGCCAGCAGTTGGGGTGGGGGGCGTGAAGCTTTCTTT | CASSWGGGREAFF
many | TRBJ1-5 | TRBV20-1 | TRBD1 | TGCAGTGCTGGGAACCTGGACAGGTTTCAGCCCCAGCATTTT | CSAGNLDRFQPQHF
many | TRBJ1-1 | TRBV29-1 | . | TGCAGCGTTGTTCCAGGAGGGAACACTGAAGCTTTCTTT | CSVVPGGNTEAFF
. | TRBJ1-1 | TRBV2 | . | TGTGCCAGCAGTGAAAGGGCGGCGAACACTGAAGCTTTCTTT | CASSERAANTEAFF
many | TRBJ2-7 | TRBV20-1 | TRBD1 | TGCAGTGCTAGCCCCGGGAACAGGGGGCCGGACGAGCAGTACTTC | CSASPGNRGPDEQYF
many | TRBJ2-5 | TRBV19 | TRBD1 | TGTGCCAGTAGTACGGAAAACAGGGGTGGAGAGACCCAGTACTTC | CASSTENRGGETQYF
many | TRBJ1-6 | TRBV5-6 | . | TGTGCCAGCCTAACGGGGAGAGGAGATTCCCTCCACTTT | CASLTGRGDSLHF
. | TRBJ2-3 | TRBV6-2/TRBV6-3 | . | TGTGCCAGCAGTTACTCGTTACAGGGAAGTAGCACAGATACGCAGTATTTT | CASSYSLQGSSTDTQYF
. | TRBJ2-7 | TRBV20-1 | . | TGCAGTGCTGCCATACCGGGACGCAACTCATACGAGCAGTACTTC | CSAAIPGRNSYEQYF
many | TRBJ1-2 | TRBV5-6 | . | TGTGCCAGCAGCCCTGCGGGCAGCGTAGCCTATGGCTACACCTTC | CASSPAGSVAYGYTF
many | TRBJ2-1 | TRBV9 | . | TGTGCCAGCAGCGTAGACATCCACAATGAGCAGTTCTTC | CASSVDIHNEQFF
. | TRBJ2-2 | TRBV7-3 | . | TGTGCCAGCAGCTTAATTAACGGGGAGCTGTTTTTT | CASSLINGELFF
. | TRBJ1-1 | TRBV29-1 | . | TGCGGCGCCGCCCGGACAGTGATGAACACTGAAGCTTTCTTT | CGAARTVMNTEAFF
few | TRBJ2-3 | TRBV6-1 | . | TGTGCCAGCAGCCCCGTGGCGGGGGCGGTTGCAGATACGCAGTATTTT | CASSPVAGAVADTQYF
many | TRBJ1-1 | TRBV20-1 | . | TGCAGTGCTAGGCTCACAGGGTCTGAAGCTTTCTTT | CSARLTGSEAFF
few | TRBJ1-5 | TRBV27 | . | TGTGCCAGCAGTTCGCTAGGGATTGAAGGCAATCAGCCCCAGCATTTT | CASSSLGIEGNQPQHF
. | TRBJ1-5 | TRBV19 | TRBD1 | TGTGCCAGTAGTACCTCCGGGACAGGGCTTCAGCCCCAGCATTTT | CASSTSGTGLQPQHF
few | TRBJ2-7 | TRBV20-1 | . | TGCAGTGCTAGAGATTTGGGGCTGGTTTCCAGCTACGAGCAGTACTTC | CSARDLGLVSSYEQYF
. | TRBJ1-2 | TRBV20-1 | . | TGCAGTTCCACCAGAGGGGGTCATTATGGCTACACCTTC | CSSTRGGHYGYTF
few | TRBJ1-3 | TRBV10-3 | TRBD1 | TGTGCCATCAGTGGGACAGGGGGTACGGACACCATATATTTT | CAISGTGGTDTIYF
once | TRBJ1-5 | TRBV10-3 | . | TGTGCCATCAGTGAAGGCGGCAATCAGCCCCAGCATTTT | CAISEGGNQPQHF
many | TRBJ1-1 | TRBV11-3 | . | TGTGCCAGCAGCTTAGACACTGAGGGAGTTGCTTTCTTT | CASSLDTEGVAFF
once | TRBJ2-7 | TRBV19 | . | TGTGCCAGTAGTATACAACAGGGAGGTGAGCAGTACTTC | CASSIQQGGEQYF
. | TRBJ1-6 | TRBV10-1 | . | TGCGCCAGCAGTGACGGGCCAGTCTCACCCCTCCACTTT | CASSDGPVSPLHF
many | TRBJ2-7 | TRBV4-1 | . | TGCGCCAGCAGCCAAGCTCAGGGCTACGAGCAGTACTTC | CASSQAQGYEQYF
. | TRBJ1-1 | TRBV20-1 | . | TGCAGTGCTAGGACAACGAACACTGAAGCTTTCTTT | CSARTTNTEAFF
many | TRBJ2-1 | TRBV7-2 | . | TGTGCCAGCAGCTTAGCTCGGTCACTCAATGAGCAGTTCTTC | CASSLARSLNEQFF
many | TRBJ1-1 | TRBV2 | . | TGTGCCAGCAGTGACCCCGGGACAATTGGTACTGAAGCTTTCTTT | CASSDPGTIGTEAFF
many | TRBJ1-3 | TRBV7-2 | . | TGTGCCAGCAGCTTGGGGGCGGGGGCCGGAAACACCATATATTTT | CASSLGAGAGNTIYF
. | TRBJ2-2 | TRBV4-2 | TRBD2 | TGTGCCAGCAGCCAATACGGGACTAGCGGGGGGGCCGAGGGGACCGGGGAGCTGTTTTTT | CASSQYGTSGGAEGTGELFF
. | TRBJ1-1 | TRBV24-1 | . | TGTGCCACCAGTGATAGGATAGGTCGGGGGGGACGCACTGAAGCTTTCTTT | CATSDRIGRGGRTEAFF
. | TRBJ1-2 | TRBV10-3 | . | TGTGCCACGGCCGGGACAAACTATGGCTACACCTTC | CATAGTNYGYTF
. | TRBJ2-1 | TRBV2 | TRBD2 | TGTGCCAGCAGTGGGCTAGCGGGAGTTGACAGTGAGCAGTTCTTC | CASSGLAGVDSEQFF
many | TRBJ2-7 | TRBV10-3 | . | TGTGCCTCAAAAGCAGGGCAAGCATCATCCTACGAGCAGTACTTC | CASKAGQASSYEQYF
many | TRBJ1-2 | TRBV19 | . | TGTGCCAGTAGTATAGATCTATTGGGTGCCGGCTATGGCTACACCTTC | CASSIDLLGAGYGYTF
. | TRBJ2-5 | TRBV20-1 | . | TGCAGTGCTAGAGATCCGAGGCGCCCGGATCAAGAGATCCAGTACTTC | CSARDPRRPDQEIQYF
. | TRBJ2-7 | TRBV5-1 | TRBD1 | TGCGCCAGCAGCTATACGGGACAGGGGATCTACGAGCAGTACTTC | CASSYTGQGIYEQYF
many | TRBJ2-7 | TRBV20-1 | TRBD1 | TGCAGTGCCGCCGGTAGGACAGGCCTATACGAGCAGTACTTC | CSAAGRTGLYEQYF
. | TRBJ2-5 | TRBV7-9 | TRBD1 | TGCGCCAGCAGCCCCCGGGACAGGGGAGAGACCCAGTACTTC | CASSPRDRGETQYF
. | TRBJ2-1 | TRBV11-1 | TRBD2 | TGTGCCAGCAGCTTTATAGCGGGAGGGTATGGCAATGAGCAGTTCTTC | CASSFIAGGYGNEQFF
. | TRBJ1-6 | TRBV2 | . | TGTGCCAGCATCCCCGGGGAGGATAATTCACCCCTCCACTTT | CASIPGEDNSPLHF
few | TRBJ2-1 | TRBV7-9 | . | TGTGCCAGCAGCCCGGGACGGAGCTCCTACAATGAGCAGTTCTTC | CASSPGRSSYNEQFF
. | TRBJ2-3 | TRBV6-5 | TRBD2 | TGTGCCAGCAGTTACAGGACTAGCGGGGGGGCAGATACGCAGTATTTT | CASSYRTSGGADTQYF
few | TRBJ2-5 | TRBV12-3/TRBV12-4 | . | TGTGCCAGCAAGAGGCCGGACCGAGAAGAGACCCAGTACTTC | CASKRPDREETQYF
many | TRBJ1-1 | TRBV7-9 | . | TGTGCCAGCAGCCATGGGACACCCGAAGCTTTCTTT | CASSHGTPEAFF